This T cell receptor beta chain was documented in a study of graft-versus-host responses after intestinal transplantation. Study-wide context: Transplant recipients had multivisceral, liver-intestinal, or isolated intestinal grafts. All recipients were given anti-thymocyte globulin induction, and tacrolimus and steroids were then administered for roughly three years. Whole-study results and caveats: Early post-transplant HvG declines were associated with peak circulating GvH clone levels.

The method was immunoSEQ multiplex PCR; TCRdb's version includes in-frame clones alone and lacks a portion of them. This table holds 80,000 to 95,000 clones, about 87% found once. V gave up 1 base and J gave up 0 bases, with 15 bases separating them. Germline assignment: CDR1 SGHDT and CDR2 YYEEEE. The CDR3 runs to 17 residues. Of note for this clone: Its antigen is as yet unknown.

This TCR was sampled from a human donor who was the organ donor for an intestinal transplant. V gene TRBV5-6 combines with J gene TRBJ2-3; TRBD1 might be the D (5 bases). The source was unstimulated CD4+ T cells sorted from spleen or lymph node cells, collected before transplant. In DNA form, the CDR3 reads TGTGCCAGCAGCTTGCATAGGGGTCAGGCTAGCACAGATACGCAGTATTTT. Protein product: CASSLHRGQASTDTQYF.